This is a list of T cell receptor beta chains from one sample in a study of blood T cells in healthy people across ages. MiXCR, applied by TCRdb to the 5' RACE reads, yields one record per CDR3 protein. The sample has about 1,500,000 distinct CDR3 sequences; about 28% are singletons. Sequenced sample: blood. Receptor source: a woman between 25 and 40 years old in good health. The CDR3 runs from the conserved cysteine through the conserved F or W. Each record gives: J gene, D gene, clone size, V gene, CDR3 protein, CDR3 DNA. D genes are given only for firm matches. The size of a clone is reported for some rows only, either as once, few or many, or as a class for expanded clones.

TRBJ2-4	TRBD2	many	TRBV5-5	CASSGAGDGSIQYF	TGTGCCAGCAGCGGAGCGGGAGATGGGAGCATTCAGTACTTC
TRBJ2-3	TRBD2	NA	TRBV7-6	CASSRGGWADTQYF	TGTGCCAGCAGTCGCGGGGGTTGGGCAGATACGCAGTATTTT
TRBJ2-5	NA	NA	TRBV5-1	CASSLAPGGQGEETQYF	TGCGCCAGCAGCTTGGCGCCCGGGGGGCAAGGAGAAGAGACCCAGTACTTC
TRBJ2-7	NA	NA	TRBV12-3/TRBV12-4	CASSLEAGTEDEQYF	TGTGCCAGCAGTTTAGAGGCGGGGACGGAGGACGAGCAGTACTTC
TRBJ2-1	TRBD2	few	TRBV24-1	CATSSTSGSYNEQFF	TGTGCCACCAGTTCTACTAGCGGCTCCTACAATGAGCAGTTCTTC
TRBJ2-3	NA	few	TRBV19	CASTGGGEVDTQYF	TGTGCCAGTACCGGAGGGGGGGAAGTAGATACGCAGTATTTT
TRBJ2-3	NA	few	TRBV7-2	CASNPEGDTQYF	TGTGCCAGCAACCCGGAGGGAGATACGCAGTATTTT
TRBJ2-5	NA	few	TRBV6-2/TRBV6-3	CASSYSRSPTLSQRGTQYF	TGTGCCAGCAGTTACTCGAGGTCCCCTACCCTAAGCCAAAGAGGGACCCAGTACTTC
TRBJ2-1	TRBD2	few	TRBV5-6	CASSPQLAGGPWEQFF	TGTGCCAGCAGTCCCCAACTAGCGGGAGGGCCCTGGGAGCAGTTCTTC
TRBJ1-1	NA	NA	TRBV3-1	CASSQTTLGAEAFF	TGTGCCAGCAGCCAGACCACGTTGGGGGCTGAAGCTTTCTTT
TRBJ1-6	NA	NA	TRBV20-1	CSAPGGIRNNSPLHF	TGCAGTGCTCCCGGGGGTATTCGGAATAATTCACCCCTCCACTTT
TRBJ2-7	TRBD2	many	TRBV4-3	CASSQEGRGPYEQYF	TGCGCCAGCAGCCAAGAAGGGAGGGGCCCCTACGAGCAGTACTTC
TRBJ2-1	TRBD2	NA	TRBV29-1	CSGGGGRAFDNEQFF	TGCAGCGGTGGGGGCGGGAGGGCTTTTGACAATGAGCAGTTCTTC
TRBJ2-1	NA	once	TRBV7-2	CASRDGMASYNEQFF	TGTGCCAGCAGAGACGGGATGGCCTCCTACAATGAGCAGTTCTTC
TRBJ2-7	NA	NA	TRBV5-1	CASSFTGTLTYEQYF	TGCGCCAGCAGCTTCACCGGGACTTTAACCTACGAGCAGTACTTC
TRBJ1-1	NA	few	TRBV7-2	CASSATQGEAFF	TGTGCCAGCAGCGCCACCCAGGGTGAAGCTTTCTTT
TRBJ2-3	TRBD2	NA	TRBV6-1	CATTGEGGGSYRTDTQYF	TGTGCCACCACGGGGGAGGGTGGTGGGAGTTATCGCACAGATACGCAGTATTTT
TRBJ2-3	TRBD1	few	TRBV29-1	CSGVGTGSTDTQYF	TGCAGCGGGGTCGGGACAGGGAGTACGGATACGCAGTATTTT
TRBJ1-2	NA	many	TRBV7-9	CASSLVQGYGYTF	TGTGCCAGCAGCTTGGTCCAGGGATATGGCTACACCTTC
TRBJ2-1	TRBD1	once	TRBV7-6	CASSSYSVGQQQFF	TGTGCCAGCAGCTCGTACTCAGTGGGACAGCAGCAGTTCTTC
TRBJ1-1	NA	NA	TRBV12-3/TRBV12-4	CASSFMTGEAFF	TGTGCCAGCAGTTTTATGACCGGAGAAGCTTTCTTT
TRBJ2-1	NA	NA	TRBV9	CASSALPDPKGNEQFF	TGTGCCAGCAGCGCCCTTCCCGACCCCAAGGGCAATGAGCAGTTCTTC
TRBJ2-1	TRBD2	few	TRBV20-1	CSAPSGITYNEQFF	TGCAGTGCCCCTAGCGGGATCACCTACAATGAGCAGTTCTTC
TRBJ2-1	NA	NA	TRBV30	CAWSPGFYNEQFF	TGTGCCTGGAGTCCAGGGTTCTACAATGAGCAGTTCTTC
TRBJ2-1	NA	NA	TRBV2	CASRDSGGYNEQFF	TGTGCCAGCAGGGACAGTGGGGGATACAATGAGCAGTTCTTC
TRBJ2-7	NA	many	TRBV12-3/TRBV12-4	CASSRSGKGSEQYF	TGTGCCAGCAGTAGGTCGGGGAAGGGATCCGAGCAGTACTTC
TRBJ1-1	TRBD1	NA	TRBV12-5	CASASLQGTEAFF	TGTGCTAGTGCTTCACTACAGGGGACTGAAGCTTTCTTT
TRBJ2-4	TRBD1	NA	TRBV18	CAGSVQQGPSKNIQYF	TGTGCCGGCTCAGTCCAACAGGGGCCCTCCAAAAACATTCAGTACTTC
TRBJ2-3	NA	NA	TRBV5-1	CASSLAVEPSTDTQYF	TGCGCCAGCAGCTTGGCGGTCGAGCCAAGCACAGATACGCAGTATTTT
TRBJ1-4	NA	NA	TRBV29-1	CSPRGPGVGNEKLFF	TGCAGCCCGAGAGGACCCGGCGTGGGTAATGAAAAACTGTTTTTT
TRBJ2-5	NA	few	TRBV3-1	CASRDGGADQETQYF	TGTGCCAGCAGAGACGGGGGAGCGGACCAAGAGACCCAGTACTTC
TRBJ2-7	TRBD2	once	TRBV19	CASRLTSGGFNEQYF	TGTGCCAGTAGGCTCACTAGCGGGGGCTTCAATGAGCAGTACTTC
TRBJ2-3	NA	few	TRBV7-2	CASSYSDAADTQYF	TGTGCCAGCAGCTACTCGGACGCCGCGGATACGCAGTATTTT
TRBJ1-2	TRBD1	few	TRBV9	CASSVGGTVDYGYTF	TGTGCCAGCAGCGTAGGAGGGACAGTGGACTATGGCTACACCTTC
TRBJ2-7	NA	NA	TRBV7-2	CASSGGGAEQYF	TGTGCCAGCAGCGGTGGTGGAGCCGAGCAGTACTTC
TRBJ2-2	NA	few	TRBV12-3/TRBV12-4	CASSLSGLTGELFF	TGTGCCAGCAGCTTGTCTGGACTTACCGGGGAGCTGTTTTTT
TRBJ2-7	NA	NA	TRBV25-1	CASSGGTFGAYEQYF	TGTGCCAGCAGTGGGGGGACTTTTGGGGCGTACGAGCAGTACTTC
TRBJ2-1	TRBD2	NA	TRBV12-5	CASGVGLAQNNEQFF	TGTGCTAGTGGTGTGGGACTAGCGCAAAACAATGAGCAGTTCTTC
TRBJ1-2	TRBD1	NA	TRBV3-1	CASSQGTGRIGGGYTF	TGTGCCAGCAGCCAAGGGACAGGGAGAATTGGCGGTGGCTACACCTTC
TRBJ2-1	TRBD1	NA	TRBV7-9	CANSKRDRELDSSSYNEQFF	TGTGCCAACAGCAAACGCGACAGGGAGCTAGACTCAAGCTCCTACAATGAGCAGTTCTTC
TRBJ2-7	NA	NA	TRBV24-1	CATRIRGAPYEQYF	TGTGCCACCAGAATCCGGGGGGCCCCCTACGAGCAGTACTTC
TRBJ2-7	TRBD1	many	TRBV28	CASSLSGRTGFYEQYF	TGTGCCAGCAGTTTATCTGGGCGGACAGGGTTCTACGAGCAGTACTTC
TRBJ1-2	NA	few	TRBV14	CASSMSAGGRGYGYTF	TGTGCCAGCAGCATGAGTGCGGGGGGCCGGGGCTATGGCTACACCTTC
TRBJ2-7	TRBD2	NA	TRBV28	CASNKPGLASYEQYF	TGTGCCAGCAATAAACCGGGACTAGCTTCCTACGAGCAGTACTTC
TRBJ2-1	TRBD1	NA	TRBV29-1	CSVMTRGTGDNEQFF	TGCAGCGTCATGACCCGCGGGACAGGGGACAATGAGCAGTTCTTC
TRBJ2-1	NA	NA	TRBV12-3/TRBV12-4	CASSQYNGQFF	TGTGCCAGCTCCCAGTACAATGGGCAGTTCTTC
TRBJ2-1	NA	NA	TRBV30	CALEGAGGRDEQFF	TGTGCCCTGGAGGGGGCGGGGGGCCGAGATGAGCAGTTCTTC
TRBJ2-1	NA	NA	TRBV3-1	CASSQDRSIGNEQFF	TGTGCCAGCAGCCAAGATAGGAGCATCGGGAATGAGCAGTTCTTC
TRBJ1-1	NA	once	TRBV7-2	CASSLWAREVMNTEAFF	TGTGCCAGCAGCTTATGGGCCAGAGAGGTTATGAACACTGAAGCTTTCTTT
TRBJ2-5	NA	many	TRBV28	CASRVGLIAGASGETQYF	TGTGCCAGCAGGGTCGGGTTAATCGCGGGGGCGAGTGGAGAGACCCAGTACTTC
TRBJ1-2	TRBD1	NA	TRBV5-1	CASSARTGDGYTF	TGCGCCAGCAGCGCCAGGACAGGGGACGGCTACACCTTC
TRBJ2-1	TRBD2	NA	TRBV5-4	CASSLSGEGEQFF	TGTGCCAGCAGCTTGAGTGGGGAGGGTGAGCAGTTCTTC